A single sample is the source of the 20 T cell receptor beta chains below, sequenced in a study of PD-L1 blockade in urothelial cancer. Time point meaning: peripheral blood 6 weeks after treatment start. The method was immunoSEQ multiplex PCR; TCRdb's version includes in-frame clones alone and lacks a portion of them. The sample lists about 120,000 clones, roughly 90% occurring once. The specimen was PBMCs, collected around atezolizumab (anti-PD-L1) treatment. The receptors here all came from a man aged 60 to 69 with urothelial cancer.

V is TRBV28 and J is TRBJ2-5; a weak D match, TRBD2 (7 bases). Germline V gene sequence: CDR1 MDHEN, CDR2 SYDVKM. V was cut by 2 bases and J by 5 bases, with 15 bases left in between. CDR3 length equals 15 residues. In nucleotides, the CDR3 is TGTGCCAGCAGTTTAGATGGCAGGGGAGGGGAGACCCAGTACTTC. It translates to CASSLDGRGGETQYF.

The chain uses TRBV7-8 and TRBJ1-3, with 9 bases identical to TRBD1. Germline V gene sequence: CDR1 SGHVS, CDR2 FQNEAQ. The junction had 8 bases not matched to a gene; V was cut back by 5 bases and J by 3 bases. This CDR3 contains 16 residues. Written as DNA, the CDR3 is TGTGCCAGCAGCCAGAGGACAGGGGAGGTTGGAAACACCATATATTTT. The encoded protein is CASSQRTGEVGNTIYF.

The chain couples TRBV6-5 to TRBJ1-3; a possible D gene is TRBD1 (5 bases). The CDR3 contains 16 residues. V lost 0 bases to trimming and J lost 8 bases, with 17 bases between them. The germline gives CDR1 MNHEY, CDR2 SVGAGI. The CDR3 DNA is TGTGCCAGCAGTTACTCGATTGGCGGGACGGCAGACACCATATATTTT. Protein product: CASSYSIGGTADTIYF.

V and J are TRBV15 and TRBJ2-1, with TRBD2 matching 7 bases. Germline CDR1 reads LNHNV; CDR2 reads YYDKDF (reference sequence). The CDR3 runs to 14 residues. V was pared by 7 bases and J by 8 bases, with 11 bases of the junction left unmatched. DNA of the CDR3: TGTGCCACCATGGGTCTTAGCGGGTCATATGAGCAGTTCTTC. Translating it yields CATMGLSGSYEQFF.

The V call is TRBV11-3, the J call TRBJ1-5; D not certain. Deletions cut 0 bases from V and 5 bases from J, with 5 bases between. CDR1 and CDR2 (germline): SGHNT, YENEEA. CDR3 length: 13 amino acids. CDR3 bases: TGTGCCAGCAGCTTAGACTTCGATCAGCCCCAGCATTTT. Translation: CASSLDFDQPQHF.

The rearrangement links TRBV9 to TRBJ1-2; TRBD1 matches 8 bases. The ends lost 3 bases at V and 7 bases at J; junction bases unmatched: 2. The CDR3 is 12 amino acids. The germline CDR1 and CDR2 sequences are SGDLS and YYNGEE. The CDR3 loop is CASSATGVGYTF. The CDR3 DNA follows: TGTGCCAGCAGCGCGACAGGGGTTGGCTACACCTTC.

The chain combines TRBV19 with TRBJ2-3; TRBD2 matches at 13 bases. Trimming cost V 8 bases and J 4 bases; bases outside gene matches: 3. Germline V lookup: CDR1 LNHDA, CDR2 SQIVND (reference sequence). The CDR3 sequence is 14 residues long. The CDR3 loop reads CASSLAGGADTQYF. CDR3 coding DNA: TGTGCCAGTTCACTAGCGGGAGGGGCAGATACGCAGTATTTT.

The chain combines TRBV7-9 with TRBJ2-2; no firm D call. The CDR3 runs 13 residues. Trimming shortened V by 4 bases and J by 3 bases, and 6 bases separated the two germline ends. Per the germline V gene, CDR1 is SEHNR and CDR2 is FQNEAQ (reference sequence). Here the CDR3 DNA reads TGTGCCAGCAGCTGGCCAGACACCGGGGAGCTGTTTTTT. Translation gives CASSWPDTGELFF.

CDR3 sequence: CSKWATETQYF. In DNA, the CDR3 is TGCAGTAAATGGGCGACGGAGACCCAGTACTTC. The chain has TRBV20-1 and TRBJ2-5; D is unresolved. The length of the CDR3 is 11 residues. Trimming removed 8 bases from V and 5 bases from J, with 12 bases in between. Germline V gives CDR1 DFQATT, CDR2 SNEGSKA (reference sequence).

This chain uses TRBV6-6 with TRBJ2-5; the match to TRBD1 covers 9 bases. The CDR3 has 15 residues. The V gene end was trimmed by 4 bases and the J gene end by 2 bases; junction bases not matched to a gene: 5. Germline loops: CDR1 MNHNY, CDR2 SVGAGI (reference sequence). CDR3 nucleotides: TGTGCCAGCAGTTGGCCGGGACAGGGTCAAGAGACCCAGTACTTC. The encoded protein is CASSWPGQGQETQYF.

The chain links TRBV5-6 to TRBJ2-3; maybe TRBD1 (6 bases). CDR3 length: 13 amino acids. Trimming cost V 4 bases and J 3 bases, with 9 bases left between them. Germline lookup yields CDR1 SGHDT and CDR2 YYEEEE. The chain's CDR3 is CASSRTGTDTQYF. In nucleotides, the CDR3 is TGTGCCAGCAGCCGAACAGGGACAGATACGCAGTATTTT.

The V gene is TRBV11-3, the J gene TRBJ1-6; TRBD1 might be the D (6 bases). The CDR3 runs 16 residues. The V and J ends lost 4 bases and 4 bases respectively, with 14 bases between them. The V gene's germline CDR1 is SGHNT and CDR2 YENEEA. CDR3 sequence: CASSSKGTSYNSPLHF. In nucleotides, the CDR3 is TGTGCCAGCAGCTCCAAAGGGACAAGTTATAATTCACCCCTCCACTTT.

V is TRBV7-8 and J is TRBJ1-5; TRBD1 matches 7 bases. The CDR3 length is 15 residues. Germline trimming cut 5 bases from V and 6 bases from J; bases unmatched to any gene: 10. Germline V gives CDR1 SGHVS, CDR2 FQNEAQ. In DNA, the CDR3 is TGTGCCAGCAGCGGGCAGGGGGTGGGGGGTCAGCCCCAGCATTTT. This translates into CASSGQGVGGQPQHF.

This chain links TRBV9 with TRBJ2-5; possible D gene TRBD2, 5 bases. This CDR3 has 15 residues. Germline lookup yields CDR1 SGDLS and CDR2 YYNGEE. V lost 0 bases, J lost 5 bases, and 14 bases lay in between. CDR3 loop: CASSVAYKTGETQYF. CDR3 DNA: TGTGCCAGCAGCGTAGCCTACAAAACGGGGGAGACCCAGTACTTC.

V gene TRBV28 combines with J gene TRBJ2-3; a weak D match, TRBD1 (7 bases). There are 14 residues in the CDR3. Per germline, CDR1 MDHEN and CDR2 SYDVKM. Trimming removed 4 bases at V and 2 bases at J, with 10 bases between. This CDR3 reads CASSSGGITDTQYF. CDR3 bases: TGTGCCAGCAGTTCAGGGGGGATCACAGATACGCAGTATTTT.

The chain has TRBV7-3 and TRBJ2-2; possibly TRBD2 for D (6 bases). There are 17 residues in the CDR3. V was cut by 1 base and J by 4 bases, with 16 bases left in between. CDR1 and CDR2 (germline): SGHTA, FQGTGA. Here the CDR3 reads CASSLNSTTRGTGELFF. The DNA for the CDR3 is TGTGCCAGCAGCTTAAATTCCACGACTAGGGGCACCGGGGAGCTGTTTTTT.

This chain links TRBV5-6 with TRBJ2-7, with 12 bases matching TRBD2. The ends lost 2 bases at V and 6 bases at J; junction bases unmatched: 9. Germline V CDR1 and CDR2: SGHDT, YYEEEE. The CDR3 extends over 16 amino acids. CDR3 sequence: CASSFKLAGGVGEQYF. The CDR3 region has the DNA TGTGCCAGCAGCTTTAAACTAGCGGGAGGTGTGGGCGAGCAGTACTTC.

The V call is TRBV11-3, the J call TRBJ2-1; 13 bases are shared with TRBD2. There are 19 residues in the CDR3. The trim removed 4 bases at V and 8 bases at J, leaving 17 bases unmatched. CDR1 is SGHNT and CDR2 is YENEEA in the germline V gene. The CDR3 region is CASSSELAGGPGYLDEQFF. CDR3 nucleotides: TGTGCCAGCAGCTCCGAACTAGCGGGGGGGCCAGGTTACTTAGATGAGCAGTTCTTC.

This chain joins TRBV10-3 and TRBJ2-7, with D possibly matching TRBD2 (7 bases). In germline, CDR1 is ENHRY, CDR2 SYGVKD. The length of the CDR3 is 14 residues. V lost 3 bases to trimming and J lost 4 bases, with 13 bases between them. CDR3 DNA sequence: TGTGCCATCAGTGAATACAGGGAGGGGTACGAGCAGTACTTC. Translating it yields CAISEYREGYEQYF.

V usage is TRBV4-2 and J usage is TRBJ1-2; 7 bases fit TRBD1. The CDR3 runs 15 residues. The germline gives CDR1 LGHNA, CDR2 YNFKEQ. Trimming took 0 bases from V and 3 from J; bases not matched to a gene: 4. CDR3 region: CASSQDRQGDYGYTF. The CDR3 DNA follows: TGTGCCAGCAGCCAAGACCGGCAGGGGGACTATGGCTACACCTTC.